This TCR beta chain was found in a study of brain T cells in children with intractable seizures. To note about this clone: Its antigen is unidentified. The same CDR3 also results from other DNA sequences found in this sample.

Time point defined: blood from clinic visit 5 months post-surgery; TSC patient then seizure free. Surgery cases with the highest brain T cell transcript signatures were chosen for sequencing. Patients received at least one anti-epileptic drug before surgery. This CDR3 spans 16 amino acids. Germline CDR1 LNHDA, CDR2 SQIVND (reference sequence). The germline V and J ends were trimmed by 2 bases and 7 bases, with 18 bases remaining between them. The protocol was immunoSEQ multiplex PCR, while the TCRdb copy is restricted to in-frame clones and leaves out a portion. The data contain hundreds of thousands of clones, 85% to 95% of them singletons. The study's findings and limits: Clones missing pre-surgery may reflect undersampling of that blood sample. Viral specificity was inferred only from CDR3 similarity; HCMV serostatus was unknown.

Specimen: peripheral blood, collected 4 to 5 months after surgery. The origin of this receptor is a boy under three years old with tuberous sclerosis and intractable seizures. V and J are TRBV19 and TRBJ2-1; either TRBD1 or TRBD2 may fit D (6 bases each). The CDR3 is CASSIRLGGGQNEQFF. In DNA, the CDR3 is TGTGCCAGTAGTATACGGCTCGGAGGGGGTCAAAATGAGCAGTTCTTC.